One and the same sample provided the 23 T cell receptor beta chains below, sequenced in a study of blood T cell repertoires in COVID-19. The repertoire was sequenced with immunoSEQ multiplex PCR; TCRdb's copy has only in-frame clones and lacks some. The sample consists of more than 300,000 clones, over 80% of them appearing once. The sequenced material came from PBMCs or T cells enriched from blood (not recorded which). These receptors were obtained from a woman aged 50 to 60 who had recovered from COVID-19.

The chain joins TRBV5-1 to TRBJ1-6; D remains unclear. The germline V gene has CDR1 SGHRS and CDR2 YFSETQ. V was pared by 0 bases and J by 1 base, with 8 bases between. CDR3 length: 16 amino acids. CDR3 loop: CASSLDSGSYNSPLHF. In DNA, the CDR3 is TGCGCCAGCAGCTTGGATTCGGGGTCCTATAATTCACCCCTCCACTTT.

The chain recombines TRBV19 with TRBJ1-2; 8 bases fit TRBD1. The ends lost 6 bases at V and 7 bases at J; junction bases unmatched: 7. This CDR3 has 13 amino acids. The germline V gene has CDR1 LNHDA and CDR2 SQIVND (reference sequence). The CDR3 sequence: CASRGGQGGGYTF. For the CDR3, the DNA is TGTGCCAGTAGGGGAGGACAGGGAGGTGGCTACACCTTC.

CDR3 sequence (DNA): TGTGCCAGCAGTTTACGCAGGACGAACACCGGGGAGCTGTTTTTT. This codes for CASSLRRTNTGELFF. The chain combines TRBV27 with TRBJ2-2; D remains ambiguous. This CDR3 region has 15 residues. Germline-derived CDR1 and CDR2 are MNHEY and SMNVEV (reference sequence). V was clipped by 2 bases and J by 0 bases, with 7 bases between them.

V is TRBV5-1 and J is TRBJ2-7, with D tentatively TRBD2 (6 bases). V was pared by 0 bases and J by 1 base, with 14 bases between. Per the germline V gene, CDR1 is SGHRS and CDR2 is YFSETQ. This CDR3 contains 16 residues. Written as DNA, the CDR3 is TGCGCCAGCAGCTTGGGGGTGGCGGGGTTATCCTACGAGCAGTACTTC. Its protein product is CASSLGVAGLSYEQYF. Full variable domain (rest looked up from reference TRBV5-1 and TRBJ2-7): KAGVTQTPRYLIKTRGQQVTLSCSPISGHRSVSWYQQTPGQGLQFLFEYFSETQRNKGNFPGRFSGRQFSNSRSEMNVSTLELGDSALYLCASSLGVAGLSYEQYFGPGTRLTVT.

This clone has only one observation. V gene TRBV27 combines with J gene TRBJ1-2, with unresolved D. CDR3 length equals 14 residues. The germline gives CDR1 MNHEY, CDR2 SMNVEV (reference sequence). Trimming took 2 bases from V and 1 from J, leaving 8 bases between them. This chain's CDR3 is CASSLDGSNYGYTF. DNA for the CDR3: TGTGCCAGCAGTTTAGATGGCAGTAACTATGGCTACACCTTC.

The V gene is TRBV28, the J gene TRBJ1-4, with TRBD1 identical over 12 bases. V shed 6 bases and J 3 bases; nucleotides not matched to a gene: 8. The CDR3 has 17 residues. Germline assignment: CDR1 MDHEN and CDR2 SYDVKM. Here the CDR3 reads CASRGQGALGANEKLFF. For the CDR3, the DNA is TGTGCCAGCAGGGGACAGGGGGCACTCGGTGCTAATGAAAAACTGTTTTTT. Filled out from reference TRBV28 and TRBJ1-4, the complete variable domain reads DVKVTQSSRYLVKRTGEKVFLECVQDMDHENMFWYRQDPGLGLRLIYFSYDVKMKEKGDIPEGYSVSREKKERFSLILESASTNQTSMYLCASRGQGALGANEKLFFGSGTQLSVL.

A single count supports this clone. The chain has TRBV7-3 and TRBJ1-4, with 8 bases identical to TRBD1. The germline CDR1 and CDR2 sequences are SGHTA and FQGTGA. The CDR3 has 17 amino acids. The J segment lost 0 bases and the V segment lost 4 bases, leaving 7 bases of the junction unmatched. The DNA for the CDR3 is TGTGCCAGCAGCTCGTCCGACAGGGGTGCAACTAATGAAAAACTGTTTTTT. Amino acids: CASSSSDRGATNEKLFF.

The chain carries TRBV7-2 and TRBJ1-2; D is possibly TRBD1 (5 bases). Germline-derived CDR1 and CDR2 are SGHTA and FQGNSA. V was shortened by 7 bases and J by 4 bases, with 16 bases between the two germline ends. CDR3 length: 14 residues. The chain's CDR3 is CASTPPDRAYGYTF. DNA for the CDR3: TGTGCCAGCACCCCACCCGACAGAGCCTATGGCTACACCTTC.

This chain joins TRBV5-5 and TRBJ2-7, with 8 bases identical to TRBD2. The CDR3 loop spans 14 amino acids. V lost 1 base and J lost 7; bases outside the gene matches: 7. From germline, CDR1 is SGHKS and CDR2 YYEKEE (reference sequence). The CDR3 sequence: CASSLPGPGGEQYF. CDR3 bases: TGTGCCAGCAGCTTGCCGGGACCGGGAGGGGAGCAGTACTTC.

Remarks on this clone: A junction end diverges from the germline sequence, so it may reflect a read error. The chain has TRBV15 and TRBJ1-2; TRBD1 aligns across 8 bases. The CDR3 extends over 14 amino acids. Per the germline V gene, CDR1 is LNHNV and CDR2 is YYDKDF (reference sequence). The CDR3 DNA sequence: TGTGCCACCAGCCCTGATGGTGGCAGGGGGCCCCTTGATTTC. Translated: CATSPDGGRGPLDF.

This clone was observed a handful of times. The rearrangement joins TRBV5-4 to TRBJ2-7, with 8 nucleotides matching TRBD2. Trimming cost V 4 bases and J 6 bases; bases outside gene matches: 6. The CDR3 extends over 13 amino acids. The germline V gene encodes CDR1 SGHNT and CDR2 YYREEE (reference sequence). The CDR3 coding sequence is TGTGCCAGCAGCCGGGGACTAGACGGCGAGCAGTACTTC. Protein product: CASSRGLDGEQYF. Filled out from reference TRBV5-4 and TRBJ2-7, the complete variable domain reads ETGVTQSPTHLIKTRGQQVTLRCSSQSGHNTVSWYQQALGQGPQFIFQYYREEENGRGNFPPRFSGLQFPNYSSELNVNALELDDSALYLCASSRGLDGEQYFGPGTRLTVT.

The rearrangement joins TRBV11-3 to TRBJ1-2, with D possibly being TRBD1 (5 bases). The CDR3 contains 13 residues. V was pared by 4 bases and J by 5 bases, with 11 bases between. CDR1 SGHNT and CDR2 YENEEA come from the germline V gene. The CDR3 here is CASSSYDRYGYTF. The CDR3 nucleotides read TGTGCCAGCAGCTCCTACGACAGATATGGCTACACCTTC.

This chain joins TRBV2 and TRBJ2-5; TRBD1 matches at 7 bases. Trimming cost V 5 bases and J 1 base; bases outside gene matches: 7. The germline gives CDR1 SNHLY, CDR2 FYNNEI. This CDR3 comprises 15 residues. The CDR3 sequence: CASSTRQGSQETQYF. CDR3 sequence (DNA): TGTGCCAGCAGTACGAGACAGGGTTCCCAAGAGACCCAGTACTTC.

V gene TRBV9 combines with J gene TRBJ2-1; 8 bases match TRBD1. V shed 0 bases, J shed 2 bases, and the junction held 4 bases outside the gene matches. The CDR3 is 16 amino acids. Germline assignment: CDR1 SGDLS and CDR2 YYNGEE. CDR3 bases: TGTGCCAGCAGCGTAGGAGACAGGGGAGCCTACAATGAGCAGTTCTTC. Protein product: CASSVGDRGAYNEQFF. Looking up the rest from reference TRBV9 and TRBJ2-1 gives the full variable domain: DSGVTQTPKHLITATGQRVTLRCSPRSGDLSVYWYQQSLDQGLQFLIQYYNGEERAKGNILERFSAQQFPDLHSELNLSSLELGDSALYFCASSVGDRGAYNEQFFGPGTRLTVL.

The chain uses TRBV4-2 and TRBJ1-1; the D is unclear. The CDR3 extends over 15 amino acids. Trimming pared 1 base from V and 1 base from J, leaving 10 bases between. Germline values: CDR1 LGHNA, CDR2 YNFKEQ. The CDR3 loop reads CASSQGGGWNTEAFF. The CDR3 DNA reads TGTGCCAGCAGCCAAGGGGGAGGTTGGAACACTGAAGCTTTCTTT.

This chain links TRBV11-3 with TRBJ2-3; 8 positions match TRBD2. Trimming cost V 5 bases and J 7 bases; bases outside gene matches: 11. This CDR3 is built from 15 residues. Germline values: CDR1 SGHNT, CDR2 YENEEA. CDR3 coding DNA: TGTGCCAGCAGCATGCCTAGCGGGCTCAAGAATACGCAGTATTTT. This sequence encodes CASSMPSGLKNTQYF.

This rearrangement joins TRBV3-1 (or the pseudogene TRBV3-2) to TRBJ2-5; D call uncertain. V lost 4 bases, J lost 5 bases, and 8 bases lay in between. Germline V CDR1 and CDR2: LGHDT, YNNKEL (reference sequence). CDR3 length: 12 residues. The CDR3 DNA is TGTGCCAGCAGCCCATGGAGCGAGACCCAGTACTTC. It encodes CASSPWSETQYF.

V gene TRBV5-1 combines with J gene TRBJ1-1; 10 bases line up with TRBD1. The V gene end was trimmed by 4 bases and the J gene end by 3 bases; junction bases not matched to a gene: 6. This CDR3 is built from 15 residues. Germline V lookup: CDR1 SGHRS, CDR2 YFSETQ. Here the CDR3 reads CASSKGQGQDTEAFF. The CDR3 region has the DNA TGCGCCAGCAGCAAGGGACAGGGGCAAGACACTGAAGCTTTCTTT.

The chain combines TRBV4-3 with TRBJ2-3; D possibly corresponds to TRBD2 (6 bases). The CDR3 length is 17 residues. The V gene lost 1 base and the J gene lost 5 bases, with 19 bases spanning the gap. Germline V gene sequence: CDR1 LGHNA, CDR2 YSLEER. This CDR3 is CASSQGSGGELGDTQYF. The DNA of the CDR3 is TGCGCCAGCAGCCAAGGCTCCGGCGGGGAGTTGGGAGATACGCAGTATTTT.

The chain couples TRBV10-3 to TRBJ2-2, with TRBD1 matching over 10 bases. The length of the CDR3 is 16 residues. Trimming removed 5 bases from V and 7 bases from J; junction bases left unmatched: 10. Germline V CDR1 and CDR2: ENHRY, SYGVKD. The DNA of the CDR3 is TGTGCCATCAGTCCCTTAGGGACAGGGGATATCGGGGAGCTGTTTTTT. It is translated as CAISPLGTGDIGELFF.

The gene calls are TRBV7-8 and TRBJ1-3, with D hard to call. The V gene's germline CDR1 is SGHVS and CDR2 FQNEAQ. The CDR3 runs to 16 residues. The V gene lost 3 bases and the J gene lost 8 bases, with 20 bases spanning the gap. CDR3 in amino acids: CASSFFTLTRRDTIYF. The CDR3 DNA follows: TGTGCCAGCAGCTTCTTTACATTGACTCGGAGAGACACCATATATTTT.

V and J are TRBV3-1 (or the pseudogene TRBV3-2) and TRBJ2-1; 12 positions agree with TRBD2. Germline V gives CDR1 LGHDT, CDR2 YNNKEL (reference sequence). V gave up 1 base and J gave up 7 bases; unmatched junction bases: 8. This CDR3 spans 17 amino acids. CDR3 bases: TGTGCCAGCAGCCAAGCTCGACTAGCGGGGGCGGGTAATGAGCAGTTCTTC. Protein product: CASSQARLAGAGNEQFF.

This sequence joins TRBV7-2 and TRBJ1-5, with a weak D call TRBD1 (6 bases). Trimming removed 1 base at V and 2 bases at J, with 6 bases between. The CDR3 totals 14 residues. Germline CDR1 and CDR2: SGHTA and FQGNSA. The CDR3 region is CASSLEGGNQPQHF. CDR3 nucleotide sequence: TGTGCCAGCAGCTTAGAGGGGGGCAATCAGCCCCAGCATTTT.